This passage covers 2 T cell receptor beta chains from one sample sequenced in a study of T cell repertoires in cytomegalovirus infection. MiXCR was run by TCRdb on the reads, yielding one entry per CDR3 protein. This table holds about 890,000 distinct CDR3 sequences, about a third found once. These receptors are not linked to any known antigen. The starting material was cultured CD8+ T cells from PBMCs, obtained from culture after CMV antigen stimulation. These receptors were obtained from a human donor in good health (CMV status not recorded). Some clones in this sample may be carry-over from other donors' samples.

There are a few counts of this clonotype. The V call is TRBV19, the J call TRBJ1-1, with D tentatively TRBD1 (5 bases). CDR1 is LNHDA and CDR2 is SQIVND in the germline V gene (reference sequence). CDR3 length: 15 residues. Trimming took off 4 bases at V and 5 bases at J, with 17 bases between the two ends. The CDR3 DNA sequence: TGTGCCAGTAGTACGAGGAAGGGGCGAAAGACTGAAGCTTTCTTT. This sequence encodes CASSTRKGRKTEAFF.

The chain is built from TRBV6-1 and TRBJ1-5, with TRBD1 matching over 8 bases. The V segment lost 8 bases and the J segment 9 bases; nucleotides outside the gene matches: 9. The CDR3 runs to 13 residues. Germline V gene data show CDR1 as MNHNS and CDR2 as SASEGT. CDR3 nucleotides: TGTGCCAGCGGTGGACAGGGCCCATCGCCCCAGCATTTT. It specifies CASGGQGPSPQHF.